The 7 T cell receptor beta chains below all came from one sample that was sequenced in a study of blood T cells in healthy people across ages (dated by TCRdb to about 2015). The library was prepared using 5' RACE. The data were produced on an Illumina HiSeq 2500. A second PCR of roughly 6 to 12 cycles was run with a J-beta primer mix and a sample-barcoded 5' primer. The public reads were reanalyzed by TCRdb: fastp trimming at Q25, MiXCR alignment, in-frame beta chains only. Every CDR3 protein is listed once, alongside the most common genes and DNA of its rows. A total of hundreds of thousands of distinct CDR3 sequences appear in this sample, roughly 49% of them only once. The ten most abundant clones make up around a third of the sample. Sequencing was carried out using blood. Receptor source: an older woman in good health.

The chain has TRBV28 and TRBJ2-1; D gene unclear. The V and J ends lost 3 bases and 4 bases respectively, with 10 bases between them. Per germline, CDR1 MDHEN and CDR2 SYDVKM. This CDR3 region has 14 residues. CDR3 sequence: CASSFPAAYNEQFF. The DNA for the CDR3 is TGTGCCAGCAGTTTTCCGGCGGCTTACAATGAGCAGTTCTTC.

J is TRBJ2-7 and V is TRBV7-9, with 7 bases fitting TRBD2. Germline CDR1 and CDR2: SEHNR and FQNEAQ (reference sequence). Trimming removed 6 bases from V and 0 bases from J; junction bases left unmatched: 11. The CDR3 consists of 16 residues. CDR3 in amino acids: CASSPGGGVSSYEQYF. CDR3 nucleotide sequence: TGTGCCAGCAGTCCGGGGGGTGGCGTCAGCTCCTACGAGCAGTACTTC. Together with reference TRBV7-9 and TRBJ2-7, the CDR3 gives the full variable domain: DTGVSQNPRHKITKRGQNVTFRCDPISEHNRLYWYRQTLGQGPEFLTYFQNEAQLEKSRLLSDRFSAERPKGSFSTLEIQRTEQGDSAMYLCASSPGGGVSSYEQYFGPGTRLTVT.

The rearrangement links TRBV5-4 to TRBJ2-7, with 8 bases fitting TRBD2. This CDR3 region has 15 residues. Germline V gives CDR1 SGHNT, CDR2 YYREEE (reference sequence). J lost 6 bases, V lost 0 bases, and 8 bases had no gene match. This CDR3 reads CASSLGREGLGEQYF. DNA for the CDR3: TGTGCCAGCAGCTTGGGCCGGGAGGGCCTTGGCGAGCAGTACTTC. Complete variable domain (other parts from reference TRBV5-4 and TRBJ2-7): ETGVTQSPTHLIKTRGQQVTLRCSSQSGHNTVSWYQQALGQGPQFIFQYYREEENGRGNFPPRFSGLQFPNYSSELNVNALELDDSALYLCASSLGREGLGEQYFGPGTRLTVT.

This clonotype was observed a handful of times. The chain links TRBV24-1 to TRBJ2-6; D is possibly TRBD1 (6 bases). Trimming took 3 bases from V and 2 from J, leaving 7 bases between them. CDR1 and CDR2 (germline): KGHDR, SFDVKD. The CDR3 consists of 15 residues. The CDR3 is CATSDGGAGANVLTF. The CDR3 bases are TGTGCCACCAGTGATGGGGGCGCTGGGGCCAACGTCCTGACTTTC.

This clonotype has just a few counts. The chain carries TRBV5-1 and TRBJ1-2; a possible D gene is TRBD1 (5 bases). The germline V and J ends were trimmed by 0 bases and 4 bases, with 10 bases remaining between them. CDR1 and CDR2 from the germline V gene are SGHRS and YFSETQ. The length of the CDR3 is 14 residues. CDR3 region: CASSLDGGGYGYTF. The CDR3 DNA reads TGCGCCAGCAGCTTGGATGGGGGGGGCTATGGCTACACCTTC.

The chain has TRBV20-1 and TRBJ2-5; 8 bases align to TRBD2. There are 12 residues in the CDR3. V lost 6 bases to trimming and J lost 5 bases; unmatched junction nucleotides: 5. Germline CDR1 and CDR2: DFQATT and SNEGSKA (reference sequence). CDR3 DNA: TGCAGTGCCGAAGCGGGAGTGGAGACCCAGTACTTC. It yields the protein CSAEAGVETQYF.

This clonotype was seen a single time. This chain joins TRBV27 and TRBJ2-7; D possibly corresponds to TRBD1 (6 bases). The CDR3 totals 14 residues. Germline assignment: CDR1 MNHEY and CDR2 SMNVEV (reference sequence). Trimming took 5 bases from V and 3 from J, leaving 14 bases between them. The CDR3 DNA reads TGTGCCAGCAGTAAGGGGGACAATTTCTACGAGCAGTACTTC. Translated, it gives CASSKGDNFYEQYF.